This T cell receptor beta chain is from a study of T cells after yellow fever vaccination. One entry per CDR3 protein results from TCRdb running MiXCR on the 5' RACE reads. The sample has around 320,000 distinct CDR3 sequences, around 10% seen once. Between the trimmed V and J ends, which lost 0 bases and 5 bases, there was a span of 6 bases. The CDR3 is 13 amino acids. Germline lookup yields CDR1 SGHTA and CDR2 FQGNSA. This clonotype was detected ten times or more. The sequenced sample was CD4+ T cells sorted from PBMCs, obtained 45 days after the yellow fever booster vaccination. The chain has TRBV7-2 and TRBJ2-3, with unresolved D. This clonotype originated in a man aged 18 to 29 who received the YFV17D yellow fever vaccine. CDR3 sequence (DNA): TGTGCCAGCAGCTTAGCTAGCTTAGATACGCAGTATTTT. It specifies CASSLASLDTQYF.